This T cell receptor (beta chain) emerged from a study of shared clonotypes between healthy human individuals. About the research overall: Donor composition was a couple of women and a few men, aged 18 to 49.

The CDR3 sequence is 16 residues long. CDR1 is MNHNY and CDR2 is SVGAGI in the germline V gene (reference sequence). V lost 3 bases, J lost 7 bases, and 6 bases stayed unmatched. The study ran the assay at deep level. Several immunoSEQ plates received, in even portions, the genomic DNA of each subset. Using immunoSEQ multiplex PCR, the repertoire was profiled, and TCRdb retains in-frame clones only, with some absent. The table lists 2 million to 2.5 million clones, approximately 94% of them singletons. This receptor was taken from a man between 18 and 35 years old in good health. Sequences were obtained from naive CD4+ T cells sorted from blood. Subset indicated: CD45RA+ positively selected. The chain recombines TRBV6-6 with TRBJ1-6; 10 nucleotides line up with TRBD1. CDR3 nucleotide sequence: TGTGCCAGCAGTTATTCCCTGACAGGGGGCAATTCACCCCTCCACTTT. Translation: CASSYSLTGGNSPLHF.